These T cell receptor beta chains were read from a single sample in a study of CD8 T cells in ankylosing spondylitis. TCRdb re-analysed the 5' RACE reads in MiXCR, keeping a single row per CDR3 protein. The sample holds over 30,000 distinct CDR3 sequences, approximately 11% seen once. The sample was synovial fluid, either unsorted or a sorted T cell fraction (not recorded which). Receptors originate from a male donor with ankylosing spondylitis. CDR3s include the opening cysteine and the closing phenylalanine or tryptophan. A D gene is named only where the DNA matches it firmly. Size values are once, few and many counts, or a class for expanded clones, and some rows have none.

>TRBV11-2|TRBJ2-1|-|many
TGTGCCAGCAGCTTCGCCCCTGACTTATACAATGAGCAGTTCTTC
CASSFAPDLYNEQFF
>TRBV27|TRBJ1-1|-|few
TGTGCCAGCAGTTTATATGGGGGTTTCACTGAAGCTTTCTTT
CASSLYGGFTEAFF
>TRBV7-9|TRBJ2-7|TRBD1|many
TGTGCCAGCAGCTTAGGCGGACAGGGGACCTACTCCTACGAGCAGTACTTC
CASSLGGQGTYSYEQYF
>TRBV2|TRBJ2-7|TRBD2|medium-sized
TGTGCCAGCAGAGCTAATCCGGGACTAGCGGGTTACGAGCAGTACTTC
CASRANPGLAGYEQYF
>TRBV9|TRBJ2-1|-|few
TGTGCCAGCAGCGGCCGGGACCACTACAATGAGCAGTTCTTC
CASSGRDHYNEQFF
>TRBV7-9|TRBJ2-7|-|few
TGTGCCAGCAGCTTAGGTGGGCTAGTCTCCTACGAGCAGTACTTC
CASSLGGLVSYEQYF
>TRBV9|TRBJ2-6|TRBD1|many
TGTGCCAGCAGCTTCCGGGACAGCCTTCTCTCTGGGGCCAACGTCCTGACTTTC
CASSFRDSLLSGANVLTF
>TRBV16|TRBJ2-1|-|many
TGTGCCAGCAGCCAATCAATGGGACATTACAATGAGCAGTTCTTC
CASSQSMGHYNEQFF
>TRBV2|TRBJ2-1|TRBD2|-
TGTGCCAGCAGCGTGGGGCTAGCGGGCCGGGGGGATGAGCAGTTCTTC
CASSVGLAGRGDEQFF
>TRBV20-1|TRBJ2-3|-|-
TGCAGTGCCGAGGGGCGGGCATCTAGCACAGATACGCAGTATTTT
CSAEGRASSTDTQYF
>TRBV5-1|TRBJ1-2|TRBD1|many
TGCGCCAGCAGCTTGGCTACAGGGGATGGCTACACCTTC
CASSLATGDGYTF
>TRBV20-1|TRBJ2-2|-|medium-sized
TGCAGTGCTAGGTCCACAAGGGAAGAAAACACCGGGGAGCTGTTTTTT
CSARSTREENTGELFF
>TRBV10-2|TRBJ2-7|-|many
TGCGCCAGCGGGGGACATCCCTACGAGCAGTACTTC
CASGGHPYEQYF
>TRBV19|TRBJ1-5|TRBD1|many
TGTGCCAGTAGTAAGTGGACAGGGGACGATCAGCCCCAGCATTTT
CASSKWTGDDQPQHF
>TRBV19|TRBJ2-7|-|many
TGTGCCAGTAGTATGATACTCGGGGCCGAGCAGTACTTC
CASSMILGAEQYF
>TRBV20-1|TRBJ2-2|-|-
TGCAGTGCCGACAGGGGAGGGACCGGGGAGCTGTTTTTT
CSADRGGTGELFF
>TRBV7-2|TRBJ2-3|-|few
TGTGCCAGCAGCCTCTCGAGAGCGGGCCGCACAGATACGCAGTATTTT
CASSLSRAGRTDTQYF
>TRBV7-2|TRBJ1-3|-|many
TGTGCCAGCAGCTCCGACGGCCAGCCTTCTGGAAACACCATATATTTT
CASSSDGQPSGNTIYF
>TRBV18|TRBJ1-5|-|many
TGTGCCAGCTCACCGTCCGACAGAAATCAGCCCCAGCATTTT
CASSPSDRNQPQHF
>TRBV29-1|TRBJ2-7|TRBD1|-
TGCAGCGTCGCGACAGGGAAGGGCGACGAGCAGTACTTC
CSVATGKGDEQYF
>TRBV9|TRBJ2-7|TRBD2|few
TGTGCCAGCAGCCCCGGGACTACCTACGAGCAGTACTTC
CASSPGTTYEQYF
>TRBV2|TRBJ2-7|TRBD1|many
TGTGCCAGCAAACCGGGACAGAACGAGCAGTACTTC
CASKPGQNEQYF
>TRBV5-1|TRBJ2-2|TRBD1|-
TGCGCCAGCAGGGTCGGGACAGGCAACACCGGGGAGCTGTTTTTT
CASRVGTGNTGELFF
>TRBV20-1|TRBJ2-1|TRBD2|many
TGCAGTGCTCCTCAGCGGGAGTACTCCTACAATGAGCAGTTCTTC
CSAPQREYSYNEQFF